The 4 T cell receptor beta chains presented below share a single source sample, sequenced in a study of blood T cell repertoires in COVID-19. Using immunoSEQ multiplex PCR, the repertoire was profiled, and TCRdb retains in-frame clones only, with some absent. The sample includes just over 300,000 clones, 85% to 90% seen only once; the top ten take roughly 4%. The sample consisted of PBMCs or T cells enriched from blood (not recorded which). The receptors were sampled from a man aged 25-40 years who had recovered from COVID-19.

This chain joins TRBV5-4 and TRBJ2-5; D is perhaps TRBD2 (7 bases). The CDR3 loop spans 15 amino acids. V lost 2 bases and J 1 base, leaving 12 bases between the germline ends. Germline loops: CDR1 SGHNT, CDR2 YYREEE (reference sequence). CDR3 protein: CASSFRGGIQETQYF. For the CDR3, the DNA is TGTGCCAGCAGCTTTAGGGGGGGGATCCAAGAGACCCAGTACTTC.

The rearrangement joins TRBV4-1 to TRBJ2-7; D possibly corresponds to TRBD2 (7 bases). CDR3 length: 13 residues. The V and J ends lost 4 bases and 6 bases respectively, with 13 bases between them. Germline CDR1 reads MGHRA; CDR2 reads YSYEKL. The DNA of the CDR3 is TGCGCCAGCAGCCCACGGGGGGCGGGCGAGCAGTACTTC. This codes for CASSPRGAGEQYF.

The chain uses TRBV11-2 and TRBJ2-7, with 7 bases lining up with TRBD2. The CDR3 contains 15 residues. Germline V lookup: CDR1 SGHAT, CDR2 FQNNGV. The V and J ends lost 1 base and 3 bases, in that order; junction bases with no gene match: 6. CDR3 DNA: TGTGCCAGCAGCTTAGGTCCTAGCGGCCTCTACGAGCAGTACTTC. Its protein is CASSLGPSGLYEQYF. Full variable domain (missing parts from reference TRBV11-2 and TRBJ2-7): EAGVAQSPRYKIIEKRQSVAFWCNPISGHATLYWYQQILGQGPKLLIQFQNNGVVDDSQLPKDRFSAERLKGVDSTLKIQPAKLEDSAVYLCASSLGPSGLYEQYFGPGTRLTVT.

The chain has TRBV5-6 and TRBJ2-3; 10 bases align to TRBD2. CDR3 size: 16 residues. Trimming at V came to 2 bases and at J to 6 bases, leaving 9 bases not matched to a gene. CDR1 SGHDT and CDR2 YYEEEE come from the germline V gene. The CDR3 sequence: CASSFDSGGRWDTQYF. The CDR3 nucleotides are TGTGCCAGCAGCTTTGATAGCGGGGGGCGTTGGGATACGCAGTATTTT.